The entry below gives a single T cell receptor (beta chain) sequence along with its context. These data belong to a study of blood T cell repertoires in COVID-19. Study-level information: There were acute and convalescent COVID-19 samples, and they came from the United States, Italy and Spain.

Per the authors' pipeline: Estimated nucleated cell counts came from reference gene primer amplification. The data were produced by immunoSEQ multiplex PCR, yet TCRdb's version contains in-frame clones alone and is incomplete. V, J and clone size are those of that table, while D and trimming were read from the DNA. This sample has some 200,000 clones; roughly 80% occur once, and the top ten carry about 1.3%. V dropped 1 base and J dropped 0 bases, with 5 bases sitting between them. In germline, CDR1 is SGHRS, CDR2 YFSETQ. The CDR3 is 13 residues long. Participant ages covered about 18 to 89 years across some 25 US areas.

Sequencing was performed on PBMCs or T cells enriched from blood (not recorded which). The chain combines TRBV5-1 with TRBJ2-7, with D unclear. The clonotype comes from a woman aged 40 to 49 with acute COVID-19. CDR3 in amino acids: CASSLRSSYEQYF. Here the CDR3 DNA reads TGCGCCAGCAGCTTGAGGAGCTCCTACGAGCAGTACTTC.